The 21 T cell receptor beta chains below were found in one sample sequenced in a study of cytomegalovirus exposure and HLA in healthy donors. The study ran its PCR with 60 Vbeta and 13 Jbeta primers. Generated by immunoSEQ multiplex PCR, the TCRdb table keeps only in-frame clones and is missing some. This sample's table reports approximately 37,000 clones. Input material: PBMCs. All receptors derive from a human donor in good health.

The chain combines TRBV11-2 with TRBJ1-6; the D gene is possibly TRBD1 (5 bases). CDR3 length equals 16 residues. Trimming pared 0 bases from V and 5 bases from J, leaving 11 bases between. Per the germline V gene, CDR1 is SGHAT and CDR2 is FQNNGV. The CDR3 loop reads CASSLDIRGHNSPLHF. The CDR3 DNA is TGTGCCAGCAGCTTAGATATAAGGGGCCATAATTCACCCCTCCACTTT.

Measured by frequency, this clone is medium-sized. Other nucleotide sequences from this sample produce the same CDR3. This chain uses TRBV5-5 with TRBJ2-1; 9 positions match TRBD1. With V trimmed by 0 bases and J by 7 bases, 5 bases remained unmatched. The CDR3 spans 15 residues. Looked up from germline, CDR1 is SGHKS and CDR2 is YYEKEE (reference sequence). CDR3 protein: CASSLGDRARNEQFF. As DNA, the CDR3 is TGTGCCAGCAGCTTGGGGGACAGGGCTAGGAATGAGCAGTTCTTC.

This chain uses TRBV4-1 with TRBJ2-7, with 9 bases aligning to TRBD1. This CDR3 region has 15 residues. Trimming removed 4 bases from V and 2 bases from J; junction bases left unmatched: 6. Germline V lookup: CDR1 MGHRA, CDR2 YSYEKL. CDR3 protein: CASSLMGQGTYEQYF. The CDR3 DNA sequence: TGCGCCAGCAGCCTTATGGGACAGGGAACCTACGAGCAGTACTTC.

The CDR3 bases are TGTGCCAGTAGGGAGAGGGCCGGACGGAGAGGTGGCACTGAAGCTTTCTTT. Translation gives CASRERAGRRGGTEAFF. The V gene is TRBV19, the J gene TRBJ1-1; D is ambiguous. V lost 6 bases to trimming and J lost 4 bases, with 24 bases between them. Germline CDR1 is LNHDA and CDR2 is SQIVND (reference sequence). The CDR3 totals 17 residues.

The chain links TRBV7-9 to TRBJ1-4; no firm D call. The germline V and J ends were trimmed by 2 bases and 7 bases, with 17 bases remaining between them. Germline CDR1 SEHNR, CDR2 FQNEAQ (reference sequence). CDR3 size: 16 residues. The CDR3 here is CASSLLGQSAGEKLFF. The CDR3 bases are TGTGCCAGCAGCTTACTTGGGCAGAGTGCTGGTGAAAAACTGTTTTTT.

The gene calls are TRBV4-1 and TRBJ1-4; D remains ambiguous. The CDR3 loop spans 14 amino acids. The V and J ends lost 2 bases and 7 bases respectively, with 11 bases between them. CDR1 is MGHRA, CDR2 YSYEKL, per germline. The CDR3 protein is CASSQNSLIEKLFF. Written as DNA, the CDR3 is TGCGCCAGCAGCCAAAACTCGTTGATTGAAAAACTGTTTTTT.

The chain combines TRBV5-4 with TRBJ1-2, with 7 bases identical to TRBD1. Germline assignment: CDR1 SGHNT and CDR2 YYREEE (reference sequence). Trimming took 7 bases from V and 4 from J; bases not matched to a gene: 10. This CDR3 has 14 amino acids. The CDR3, as DNA: TGTGCCAGCGCAGGGACAGCGGGGGCCTATGGCTACACCTTC. Its translation is CASAGTAGAYGYTF.

The chain recombines TRBV30 with TRBJ1-3, with 8 nucleotides matching TRBD1. Germline CDR1 GTSNPN, CDR2 SVGIG (reference sequence). The CDR3 is 16 amino acids. After removal of 4 bases from V and 7 bases from J, the junction contained 15 bases not matched to a gene. Here the CDR3 reads CAWNRQGLIVRNTIYF. CDR3 DNA sequence: TGTGCCTGGAACCGACAGGGGTTAATAGTCCGGAACACCATATATTTT. Supplemented by reference TRBV30 and TRBJ1-3, the full variable domain reads SQTIHQWPATLVQPVGSPLSLECTVEGTSNPNLYWYRQAAGRGLQLLFYSVGIGQISSEVPQNLSASRPQDRQFILSSKKLLLSDSGFYLCAWNRQGLIVRNTIYFGEGSWLTVV.

This chain uses TRBV7-9 with TRBJ2-7, with TRBD1 matching over 9 bases. The germline V gene has CDR1 SEHNR and CDR2 FQNEAQ (reference sequence). CDR3 length: 17 residues. V lost 5 bases, J lost 0 bases, and 11 bases stayed unmatched. The CDR3 coding sequence is TGTGCCAGCAGCCCTATTACCGGACAGGGGAGCTCCTACGAGCAGTACTTC. Translating it yields CASSPITGQGSSYEQYF.

The chain employs TRBV18 and TRBJ2-5; TRBD2 might be the D (5 bases). The CDR3 totals 12 residues. Germline V CDR1 and CDR2: KGHSH, LQKENI. Trimming pared 3 bases from V and 11 bases from J, leaving 13 bases between. The CDR3 DNA reads TGTGCCAGCTCACCGCGTAGTGGGGAGCAGTACTTC. It encodes CASSPRSGEQYF.

The chain carries TRBV19 and TRBJ2-7; 10 nucleotides agree with TRBD1. J was trimmed by 3 bases and V by 5 bases; bases with no gene match: 4. Germline V gives CDR1 LNHDA, CDR2 SQIVND (reference sequence). This CDR3 spans 14 amino acids. The CDR3 DNA reads as TGTGCCAGTAGTCCCGGACAGGGGGGCTACGAGCAGTACTTC. This sequence encodes CASSPGQGGYEQYF.

The J gene is TRBJ2-1, the V gene TRBV7-2; 14 bases are shared with TRBD2. Per germline, CDR1 SGHTA and CDR2 FQGNSA. The J segment lost 4 bases and the V segment lost 6 bases, leaving 5 bases of the junction unmatched. The length of the CDR3 is 16 residues. The CDR3: CASSRTSGGIYNEQFF. The CDR3 DNA sequence: TGTGCCAGCAGTCGGACTAGCGGGGGGATTTACAATGAGCAGTTCTTC.

The genes are TRBV4-1 and TRBJ1-1; weak D call: TRBD1 (5 bases). Looked up from germline, CDR1 is MGHRA and CDR2 is YSYEKL. This CDR3 has 13 residues. V gave up 1 base and J gave up 4 bases, with 7 bases separating them. The CDR3 nucleotides are TGCGCCAGCAGCCAAGCCCAGGGCACTGAAGCTTTCTTT. Protein: CASSQAQGTEAFF.

The chain recombines TRBV5-6 with TRBJ2-7; 7 nucleotides line up with TRBD2. Germline values: CDR1 SGHDT, CDR2 YYEEEE. The CDR3 is made up of 15 amino acids. V gave up 4 bases and J gave up 2 bases; unmatched junction bases: 9. The CDR3 spells CASSPGGDGAYEQYF. The CDR3 coding sequence is TGTGCCAGCAGCCCGGGGGGAGACGGAGCCTACGAGCAGTACTTC.

The chain couples TRBV28 to TRBJ2-3; weak D call: TRBD1 (8 bases). CDR1 and CDR2 from the germline V gene are MDHEN and SYDVKM. The CDR3 runs 13 residues. V lost 10 bases to trimming and J lost 1 base, with 12 bases between them. DNA for the CDR3: TGTGCCACAACAGGGGGGGGCACAGATACGCAGTATTTT. Amino acids: CATTGGGTDTQYF. The full variable domain, rest sourced from reference TRBV28 and TRBJ2-3, is DVKVTQSSRYLVKRTGEKVFLECVQDMDHENMFWYRQDPGLGLRLIYFSYDVKMKEKGDIPEGYSVSREKKERFSLILESASTNQTSMYLCATTGGGTDTQYFGPGTRLTVL.

The chain joins TRBV7-2 to TRBJ2-1, with 7 nucleotides matching TRBD2. The CDR3 is 16 residues long. The germline V gene has CDR1 SGHTA and CDR2 FQGNSA. The V segment lost 6 bases and the J segment 5 bases; nucleotides outside the gene matches: 13. The CDR3 loop is CASSRSGGGTDNEQFF. Here the CDR3 DNA reads TGTGCCAGCAGTCGTAGCGGCGGGGGAACCGACAATGAGCAGTTCTTC.

J is TRBJ1-1 and V is TRBV7-3; D might be TRBD1 (5 bases). Between the trimmed V and J ends, which lost 3 bases and 4 bases, there was a span of 9 bases. The CDR3 has 13 amino acids. Germline CDR1 and CDR2: SGHTA and FQGTGA. The CDR3 here is CASSFSQGTEAFF. The CDR3 nucleotides read TGTGCCAGCAGCTTCTCCCAGGGCACTGAAGCTTTCTTT.

The rearrangement links TRBV29-1 to TRBJ2-1, with D unresolved. The V end lost 5 bases, the J end lost 6 bases, and 5 bases lay between the germline ends. The CDR3 sequence is 10 residues long. Germline V CDR1 and CDR2: SQVTM, ANQGSEA. The CDR3 reads CSVRVNEQFF. CDR3 nucleotides: TGCAGCGTTCGGGTCAATGAGCAGTTCTTC.

The V call is TRBV5-1, the J call TRBJ1-2; 8 bases map to TRBD1. CDR1 and CDR2 from the germline V gene are SGHRS and YFSETQ. This CDR3 is built from 16 residues. V trimming: 0 bases; J trimming: 0 bases; junction bases outside the gene matches: 4. CDR3 DNA sequence: TGCGCCAGCAGCTTGGCCCCGGGACAGGCTAACTATGGCTACACCTTC. Its translation: CASSLAPGQANYGYTF.

The genes are TRBV10-3 and TRBJ1-6; D is uncertain. CDR3 size: 15 residues. Germline V CDR1 and CDR2: ENHRY, SYGVKD. Trimming shortened V by 0 bases and J by 3 bases, and 6 bases separated the two germline ends. Here the CDR3 reads CAISESNNYNSPLHF. In DNA form, the CDR3 reads TGTGCCATCAGTGAGTCTAACAACTATAATTCACCCCTCCACTTT.

The chain recombines TRBV5-1 with TRBJ2-5; a weak D match, TRBD2 (5 bases). Germline V lookup: CDR1 SGHRS, CDR2 YFSETQ. V lost 4 bases, J lost 1 base, and 11 bases lay in between. This CDR3 contains 14 residues. CDR3 nucleotides: TGCGCCAGCAGCAATTTGGGGAGCCAAGAGACCCAGTACTTC. Translation: CASSNLGSQETQYF.